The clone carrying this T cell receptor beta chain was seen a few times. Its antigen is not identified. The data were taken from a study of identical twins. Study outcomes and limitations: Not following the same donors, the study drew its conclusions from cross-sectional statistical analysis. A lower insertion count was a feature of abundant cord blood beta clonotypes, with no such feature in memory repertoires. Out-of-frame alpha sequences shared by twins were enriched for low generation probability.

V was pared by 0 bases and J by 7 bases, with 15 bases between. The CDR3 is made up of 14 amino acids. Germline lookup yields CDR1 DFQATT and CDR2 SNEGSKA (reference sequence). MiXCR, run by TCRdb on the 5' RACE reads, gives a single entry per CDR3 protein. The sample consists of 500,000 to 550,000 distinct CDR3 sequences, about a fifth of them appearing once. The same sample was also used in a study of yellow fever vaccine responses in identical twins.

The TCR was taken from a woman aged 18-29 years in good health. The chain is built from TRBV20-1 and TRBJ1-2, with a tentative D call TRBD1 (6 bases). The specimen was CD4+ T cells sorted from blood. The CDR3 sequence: CSARDPGALSGYTF. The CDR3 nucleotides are TGCAGTGCTAGAGATCCGGGGGCGCTTAGTGGCTACACCTTC.